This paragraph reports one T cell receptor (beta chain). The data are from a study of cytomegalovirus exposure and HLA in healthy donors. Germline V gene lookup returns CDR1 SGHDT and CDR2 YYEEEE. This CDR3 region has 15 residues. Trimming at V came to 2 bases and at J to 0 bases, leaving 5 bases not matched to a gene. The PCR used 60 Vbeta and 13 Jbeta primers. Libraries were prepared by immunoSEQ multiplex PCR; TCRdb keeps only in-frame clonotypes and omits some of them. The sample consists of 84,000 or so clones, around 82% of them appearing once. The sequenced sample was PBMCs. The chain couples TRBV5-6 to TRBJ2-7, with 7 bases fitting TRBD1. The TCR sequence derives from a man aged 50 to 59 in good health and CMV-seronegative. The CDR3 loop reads CASSFWTGNSYEQYF. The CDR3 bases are TGTGCCAGCAGCTTCTGGACAGGAAACTCCTACGAGCAGTACTTC.